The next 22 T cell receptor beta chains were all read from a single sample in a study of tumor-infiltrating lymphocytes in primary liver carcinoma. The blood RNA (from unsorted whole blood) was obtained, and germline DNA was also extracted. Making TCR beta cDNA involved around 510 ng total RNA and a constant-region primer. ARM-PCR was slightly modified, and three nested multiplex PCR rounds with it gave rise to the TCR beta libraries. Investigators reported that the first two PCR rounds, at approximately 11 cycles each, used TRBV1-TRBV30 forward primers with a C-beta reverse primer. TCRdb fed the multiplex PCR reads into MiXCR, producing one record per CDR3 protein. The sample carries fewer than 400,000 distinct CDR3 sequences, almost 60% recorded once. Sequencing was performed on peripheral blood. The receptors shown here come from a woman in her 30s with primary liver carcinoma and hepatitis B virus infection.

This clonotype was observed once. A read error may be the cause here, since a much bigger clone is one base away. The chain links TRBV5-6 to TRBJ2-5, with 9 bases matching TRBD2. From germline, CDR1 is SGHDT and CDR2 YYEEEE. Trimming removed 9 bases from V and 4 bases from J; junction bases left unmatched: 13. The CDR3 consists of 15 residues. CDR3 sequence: CANSSRAGGGETQYF. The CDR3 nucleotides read TGTGCCAACAGTTCAAGAGCGGGAGGAGGAGAGACCCAGTACTTC.

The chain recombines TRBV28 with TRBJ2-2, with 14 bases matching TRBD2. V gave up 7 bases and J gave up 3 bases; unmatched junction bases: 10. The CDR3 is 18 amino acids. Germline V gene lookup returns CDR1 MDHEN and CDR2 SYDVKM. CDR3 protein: CASNEGTSGRTYTGELFF. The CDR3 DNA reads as TGTGCCAGCAACGAAGGGACTAGCGGGAGAACATACACCGGGGAGCTGTTTTTT.

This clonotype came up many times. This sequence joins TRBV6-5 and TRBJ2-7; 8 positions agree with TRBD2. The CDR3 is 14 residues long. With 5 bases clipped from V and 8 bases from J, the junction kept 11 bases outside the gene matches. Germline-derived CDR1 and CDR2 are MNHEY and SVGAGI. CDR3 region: CASSQGGGRNKQYF. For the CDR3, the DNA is TGTGCCAGCAGTCAAGGTGGCGGGAGGAATAAGCAGTACTTC.

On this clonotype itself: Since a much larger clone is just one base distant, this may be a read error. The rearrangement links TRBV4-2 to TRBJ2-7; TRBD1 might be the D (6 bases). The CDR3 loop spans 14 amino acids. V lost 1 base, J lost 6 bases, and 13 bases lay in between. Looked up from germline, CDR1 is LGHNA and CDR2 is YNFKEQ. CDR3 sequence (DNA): TGTGCCAGCAGCCAAGCGGGACATGGAAGCGAGCAGTACTTC. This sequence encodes CASSQAGHGSEQYF.

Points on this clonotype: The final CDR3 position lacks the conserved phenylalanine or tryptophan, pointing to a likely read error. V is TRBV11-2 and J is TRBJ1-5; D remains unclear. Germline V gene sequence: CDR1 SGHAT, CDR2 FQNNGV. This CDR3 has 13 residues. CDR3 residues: CASGLAVAQPQHV. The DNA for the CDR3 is TGTGCCAGCGGCTTAGCAGTGGCTCAGCCCCAGCATGTT.

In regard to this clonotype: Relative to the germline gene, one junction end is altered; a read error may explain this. CDR3 sequence (DNA): TGTGCCAGCACCCCGGGTCCAGCGGACACCGTGGAGCTGTTTTTT. Its protein product is CASTPGPADTVELFF. The rearrangement uses TRBV5-6 and TRBJ2-2, with D perhaps given as TRBD1 or TRBD2 (5 bases each). CDR1 is SGHDT, CDR2 YYEEEE, per germline. The CDR3 loop spans 15 amino acids.

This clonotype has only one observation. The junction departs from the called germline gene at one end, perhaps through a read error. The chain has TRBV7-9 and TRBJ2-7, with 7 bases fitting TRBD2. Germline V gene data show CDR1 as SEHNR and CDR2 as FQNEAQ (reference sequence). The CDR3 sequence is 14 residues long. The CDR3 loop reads CASSLLVGGLEQYF. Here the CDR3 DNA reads TGTGCAAGCAGCTTATTAGTGGGAGGGCTTGAGCAGTACTTC.

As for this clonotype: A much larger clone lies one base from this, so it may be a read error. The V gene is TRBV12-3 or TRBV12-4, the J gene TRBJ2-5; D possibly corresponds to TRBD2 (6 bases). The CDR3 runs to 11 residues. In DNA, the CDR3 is TGTGCCAGCAGGGAGGGAGAGGCCCAGTACTTC. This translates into CASREGEAQYF.

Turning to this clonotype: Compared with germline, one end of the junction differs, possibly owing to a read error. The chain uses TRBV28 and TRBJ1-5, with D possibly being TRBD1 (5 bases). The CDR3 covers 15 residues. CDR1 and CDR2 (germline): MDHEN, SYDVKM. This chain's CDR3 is CVSSWRRGSNQPQHF. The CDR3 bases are TGTGTCAGCAGTTGGCGGAGGGGTAGCAATCAGCCCCAGCATTTT.

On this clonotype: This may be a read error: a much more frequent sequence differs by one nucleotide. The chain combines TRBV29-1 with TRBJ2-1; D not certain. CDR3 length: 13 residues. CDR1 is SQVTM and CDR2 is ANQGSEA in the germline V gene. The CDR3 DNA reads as TGCAGCGTTGAGGTCAACCTGGGGAATGAGGAGTTCTTC. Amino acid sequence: CSVEVNLGNEEFF.

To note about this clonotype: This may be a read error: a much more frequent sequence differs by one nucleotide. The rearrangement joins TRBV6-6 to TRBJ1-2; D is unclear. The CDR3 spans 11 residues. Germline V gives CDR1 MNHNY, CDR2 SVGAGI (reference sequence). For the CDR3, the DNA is TGTGTCAGCAGTATTCGGTATGGCTACACCTTC. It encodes CVSSIRYGYTF.

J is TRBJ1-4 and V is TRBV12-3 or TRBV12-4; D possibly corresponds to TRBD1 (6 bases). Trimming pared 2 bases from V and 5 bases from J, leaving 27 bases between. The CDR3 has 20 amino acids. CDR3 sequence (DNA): TGTGCCAGCAGTTTACCGCATATTATCGGGGGAAGAGGGGGAAATGAAAAACTGTTTTTT. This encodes CASSLPHIIGGRGGNEKLFF.

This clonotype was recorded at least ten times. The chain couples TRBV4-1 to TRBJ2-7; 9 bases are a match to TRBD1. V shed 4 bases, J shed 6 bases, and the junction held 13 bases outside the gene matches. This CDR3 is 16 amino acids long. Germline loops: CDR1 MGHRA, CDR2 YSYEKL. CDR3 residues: CASSPLKGQGDPEQYF. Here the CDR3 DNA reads TGCGCCAGCAGCCCGCTAAAGGGACAGGGTGATCCCGAGCAGTACTTC.

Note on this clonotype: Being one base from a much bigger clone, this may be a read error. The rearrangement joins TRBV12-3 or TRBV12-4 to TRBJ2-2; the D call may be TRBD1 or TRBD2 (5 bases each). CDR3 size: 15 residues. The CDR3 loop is CASSPGRRFTGDLFF. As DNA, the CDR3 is TGTGCCAGCAGTCCGGGACGGCGATTCACCGGGGATCTGTTTTTT.

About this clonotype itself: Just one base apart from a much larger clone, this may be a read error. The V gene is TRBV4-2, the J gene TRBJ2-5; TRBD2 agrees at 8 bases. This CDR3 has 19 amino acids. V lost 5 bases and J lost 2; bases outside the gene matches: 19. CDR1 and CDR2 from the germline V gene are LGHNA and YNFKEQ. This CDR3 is CASSSGLAGYSASQETQYF. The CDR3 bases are TGTGCCAGCAGCTCGGGTCTAGCGGGTTATTCCGCGTCACAAGAGACCCAGTACTTC.

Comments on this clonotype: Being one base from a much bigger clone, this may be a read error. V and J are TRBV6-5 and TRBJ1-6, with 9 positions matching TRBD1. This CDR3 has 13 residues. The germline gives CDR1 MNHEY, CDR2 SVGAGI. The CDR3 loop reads CVSSRDRASPLHF. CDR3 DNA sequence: TGTGTCAGCAGCCGGGACAGGGCTTCACCCCTCCACTTT.

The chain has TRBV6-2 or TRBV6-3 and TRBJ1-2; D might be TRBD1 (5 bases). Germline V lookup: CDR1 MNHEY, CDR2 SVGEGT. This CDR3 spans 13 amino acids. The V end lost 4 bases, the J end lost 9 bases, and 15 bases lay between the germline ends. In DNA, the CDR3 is TGTGCCAGCAGTTCGGGACCGCCGTTCCGCTACACCTTC. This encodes CASSSGPPFRYTF.

CDR3: CASSLTGSEAFF. Here the CDR3 DNA reads TGTGCCAGCAGTTTAACAGGGTCGGAAGCTTTCTTT. This chain connects TRBV28 to TRBJ1-1; maybe TRBD1 (6 bases). The CDR3 contains 12 residues. V lost 2 bases to trimming and J lost 8 bases, with 9 bases between them. Germline values: CDR1 MDHEN, CDR2 SYDVKM.

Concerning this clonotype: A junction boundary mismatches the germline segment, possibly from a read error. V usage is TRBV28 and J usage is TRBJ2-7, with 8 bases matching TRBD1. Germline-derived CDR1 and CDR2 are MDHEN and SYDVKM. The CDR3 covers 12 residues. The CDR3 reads CATTGASYEEYF. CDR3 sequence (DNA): TGTGCCACGACAGGGGCATCCTACGAGGAGTACTTC.

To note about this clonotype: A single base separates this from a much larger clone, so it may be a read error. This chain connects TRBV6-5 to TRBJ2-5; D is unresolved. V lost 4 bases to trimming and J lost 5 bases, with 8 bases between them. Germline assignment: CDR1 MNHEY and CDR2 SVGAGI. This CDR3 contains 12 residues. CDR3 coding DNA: TGTGCCAGCAGTTCACTCAGGGAGACCCAGTACTTC. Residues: CASSSLRETQYF.

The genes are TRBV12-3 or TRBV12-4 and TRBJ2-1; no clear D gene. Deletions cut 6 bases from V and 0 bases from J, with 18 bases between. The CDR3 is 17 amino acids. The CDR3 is CASSISKGRYSYNEQFF. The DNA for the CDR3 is TGTGCCAGCAGCATAAGCAAGGGAAGATACTCCTACAATGAGCAGTTCTTC.

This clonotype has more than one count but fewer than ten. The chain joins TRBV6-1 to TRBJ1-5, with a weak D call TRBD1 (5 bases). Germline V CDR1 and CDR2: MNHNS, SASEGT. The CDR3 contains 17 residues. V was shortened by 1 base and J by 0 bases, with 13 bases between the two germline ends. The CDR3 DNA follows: TGTGCCAGCAGTGAAGTTGGGTGGGGGAATAGCAATCAGCCCCAGCATTTT. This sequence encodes CASSEVGWGNSNQPQHF.